This is a list of T cell receptor beta chains from one sample in a study of Ad26.COV2.S vaccination and SARS-CoV-2 variants. Using immunoSEQ multiplex PCR, the repertoire was profiled, and TCRdb retains in-frame clones only, with some absent. The data show around 450,000 clones, 88% seen once. Source: peripheral blood, taken in a trial of Ad26.COV2.S vaccine versus placebo. These TCRs come from a person between 18 and 65 years old who received the Ad26.COV2.S COVID-19 vaccine or a placebo. Each CDR3 is given with its conserved first and last residue. Fields, in order: D gene, V gene, clone size, J gene, CDR3 DNA, CDR3 protein. D genes are given only for firm matches. Size is omitted from some rows. Given values are once, few, many or a class for expanded clones.

NA,TRBV19,NA,TRBJ1-3,TGTGCCAGTAGATACAGGCACACCATATATTTT,CASRYRHTIYF
TRBD1,TRBV5-8,NA,TRBJ2-2,TGTGCCAGCCCCGTGTGGGCAGGGGGCAAGACCGGGGAGCTGTTTTTT,CASPVWAGGKTGELFF
TRBD1,TRBV6-2/TRBV6-3,NA,TRBJ1-5,TGTGCCAGCAGTCCGGGACAGGGGCTCTATAGCAATCAGCCCCAGCATTTT,CASSPGQGLYSNQPQHF
NA,TRBV19,NA,TRBJ1-1,TGTGCCAGTAGTCCTCGTCCCGGGACATTGGGGGGGTTTGAAGCTTTCTTT,CASSPRPGTLGGFEAFF
TRBD1,TRBV9,once,TRBJ2-7,TGTGCCAGCAGCCTAACAGGGGAAAGCTCCTACGAGCAGTACTTC,CASSLTGESSYEQYF
NA,TRBV9,NA,TRBJ2-1,TGTGCCAGCAGCGAAGGGGGGCAGGGCTCCTACAATGAGCAGTTCTTC,CASSEGGQGSYNEQFF
NA,TRBV7-2,NA,TRBJ1-4,TGTGCCAGCAGCCCCCACAGAGCAACTAATGAAAAACTGTTTTTT,CASSPHRATNEKLFF
NA,TRBV3-1/TRBV3-2,NA,TRBJ2-7,TGTGCCAGCAGCCAGTACTACGAGCAGTACTTC,CASSQYYEQYF
NA,TRBV18,NA,TRBJ2-3,TGTGCCAGCTCACCAACCCGGAACAGGGATCGCACAGATACGCAGTATTTT,CASSPTRNRDRTDTQYF
NA,TRBV18,NA,TRBJ1-1,TGTGCCAGCTCACGTGACAGGAACACTGAAGCTTTCTTT,CASSRDRNTEAFF
TRBD2,TRBV11-2,NA,TRBJ2-1,TGTGCCAGCAAACGGGGGGGGCTAGCGGAATACAATGAGCAGTTCTTC,CASKRGGLAEYNEQFF
NA,TRBV28,NA,TRBJ2-3,TGTGCCAGCAAACTGTGGAAAGGCGGCCGGCCAGATACGCAGTATTTT,CASKLWKGGRPDTQYF
TRBD1,TRBV2,NA,TRBJ1-5,TGTGCCAGCAGTTCAGGGGGCGGGTATCAGCCCCAGCATTTT,CASSSGGGYQPQHF
NA,TRBV30,once,TRBJ2-7,TGTGCCTGGAGTGTGCCCAGGGCCTACGAGCAGTACTTC,CAWSVPRAYEQYF
NA,TRBV15,NA,TRBJ2-7,TGTGCCACCAGCAGAGAAAATCCCCCCTACGAGCAGTACTTC,CATSRENPPYEQYF
TRBD1,TRBV28,NA,TRBJ2-7,TGTGCCAGCAGGACAGGGGTAAAGTACGAGCAGTACTTC,CASRTGVKYEQYF
NA,TRBV30,NA,TRBJ1-2,TGTGCCTGGAATTCAGGCTATGGCTACACCTTC,CAWNSGYGYTF
TRBD1,TRBV10-2,NA,TRBJ1-6,TGCGCCAGCGGAACTTTCCGAGGGGGCGCCGATAATTCACCCCTCCACTTT,CASGTFRGGADNSPLHF
NA,TRBV7-2,NA,TRBJ1-2,TGTGCCAGCAGCTTTGCCTCGGAGCGGTATGGCTACACCTTC,CASSFASERYGYTF
NA,TRBV7-2,NA,TRBJ2-2,TGTGCCAGCAGCTTAGCCGGAGCGAACACCGGGGAGCTGTTTTTT,CASSLAGANTGELFF
TRBD1,TRBV28,few,TRBJ1-2,TGTGCCAGCAGTTTCCACGAGACAGGGGTTTATGGCTACACCTTC,CASSFHETGVYGYTF
NA,TRBV6-5,NA,TRBJ1-2,TGTGCCAGCAGTTACTCTGGGGCGGCTGGCTATGGCTACACCTTC,CASSYSGAAGYGYTF
TRBD2,TRBV5-6,NA,TRBJ2-7,TGTGCCAGCAGCTTGCGGGTATCGTGGAGCGGGGGGACACAGTACTTC,CASSLRVSWSGGTQYF
TRBD2,TRBV3-1/TRBV3-2,once,TRBJ2-1,TGTGCCAGCAGCCAACCCGGGACTAGCTCCTACAATGAGCAGTTCTTC,CASSQPGTSSYNEQFF
NA,TRBV3-1/TRBV3-2,NA,TRBJ1-1,TGTGCCAGCAGCCAAGTAGGGAACACTGAAGCTTTCTTT,CASSQVGNTEAFF
TRBD1,TRBV24-1,NA,TRBJ2-1,TGTGCCACCAGTGATCCCCTACGTGGGACAGATGGTCGGCGAAATGAGCAGTTCTTC,CATSDPLRGTDGRRNEQFF
NA,TRBV27,NA,TRBJ2-7,TGTGCCAGCAGTTGGTCGGACAACTACGAGCAGTACTTC,CASSWSDNYEQYF
TRBD1,TRBV9,NA,TRBJ1-3,TGTGCCAGCAGCCCCCGGGACAGAAGCTCTGGAAACACCATATATTTT,CASSPRDRSSGNTIYF
NA,TRBV9,NA,TRBJ2-4,TGTGCCAGCAGCCCCAGGGAGTACATTCAGTACTTC,CASSPREYIQYF
NA,TRBV19,NA,TRBJ1-5,TGTGCCAGTAGTATGGGCAGCTATGGGGGTCAGCCCCAGCATTTT,CASSMGSYGGQPQHF
NA,TRBV13,NA,TRBJ2-1,TGTGCCAGCAGCTTGAGAGGACGGAGGTACAATGAGCAGTTCTTC,CASSLRGRRYNEQFF
NA,TRBV7-9,NA,TRBJ2-2,TGTGCCAGCAGCTTAGGCGGCGGGACATACACCGGGGAGCTGTTTTTT,CASSLGGGTYTGELFF
TRBD2,TRBV5-1,NA,TRBJ2-1,TGCGCCAGCAGCTTGGGACTAGCGGACTACAATGAGCAGTTCTTC,CASSLGLADYNEQFF
TRBD1,TRBV9,NA,TRBJ1-4,TGTGCCAGCAGCCCACCCCGGACAGGGACTAATGAAAAACTGTTTTTT,CASSPPRTGTNEKLFF
NA,TRBV7-3,NA,TRBJ2-5,TGTGCCAGCAGCTCGGCAGGCCAAGAGACCCAGTACTTC,CASSSAGQETQYF
NA,TRBV28,NA,TRBJ1-2,TGTGCCAGCAGTTTCCCTAACTATGGCTACACCTTC,CASSFPNYGYTF
TRBD2,TRBV27,NA,TRBJ2-7,TGTGCCAGCAGTATCTCTAGCGGGGTAGCCTACGAGCAGTACTTC,CASSISSGVAYEQYF
TRBD1,TRBV9,NA,TRBJ1-1,TGTGCCAGCAGCCCAGAGACAGGGTTAAACACTGAAGCTTTCTTT,CASSPETGLNTEAFF
NA,TRBV7-9,NA,TRBJ2-2,TGTGCCAGCAGCTCGGGCGGGGCCGGGGAGCTGTTTTTT,CASSSGGAGELFF
TRBD2,TRBV30,NA,TRBJ2-1,TGTGCCTGGAGGACTAGCGGGGGGGCCGAGCAGTTCTTC,CAWRTSGGAEQFF
NA,TRBV6-6,NA,TRBJ1-6,TGTGCCAGCAGTTACTCGCGAGACGACGCCCGAGTTATGTCGTTT,CASSYSRDDARVMSF
TRBD2,TRBV28,once,TRBJ2-2,TGTGCCAGCAGTTCTAGCGGGGTGAACACCGGGGAGCTGTTTTTT,CASSSSGVNTGELFF
NA,TRBV3-1/TRBV3-2,NA,TRBJ1-1,TGTGCCAGCAGCCAAGACCAACGTTCCACTGAAGCTTTCTTT,CASSQDQRSTEAFF
TRBD1,TRBV7-9,NA,TRBJ1-2,TGTGCCAGCAGCAAAGAGGGGGCATCGCGGGGCTACACCTTC,CASSKEGASRGYTF
TRBD1,TRBV28,NA,TRBJ1-2,TGTGCCAGCAGCCCCAGGGGGCCACGAGGCTACACCTTC,CASSPRGPRGYTF
NA,TRBV6-1,NA,TRBJ2-1,TGTGCCAGCAGTGACCGACAGTCTATCTCCTACAATGAGCAGTTCTTC,CASSDRQSISYNEQFF
NA,TRBV7-2,NA,TRBJ2-7,TGTGCCAGCAGCTTAGTTGGGGTCCTCTACGAGCAGTACTTC,CASSLVGVLYEQYF
NA,TRBV6-9,NA,TRBJ2-1,TGTGCCAGCAGTTACCCGGCAGGATACAATGAGCAGTTCTTC,CASSYPAGYNEQFF